This entry is about one T cell receptor beta chain. Its target is not known. Transcripts of RNA were the source for amplifying TCR beta CDR3 regions. An initial RT-PCR round employing HTBI primers preceded a second-round multiplex PCR. A single record per CDR3 protein comes from TCRdb applying MiXCR to the multiplex PCR reads. In the table there are hundreds of thousands of distinct CDR3 sequences, roughly 14% of which are singletons. The data are from a study of Graves' ophthalmopathy and Graves' hyperthyroidism. Study results and caveats: Most expanded clonotypes from thyroid (those above 0.001 frequency) were also found in blood.

CDR3 length: 15 residues. CDR1 is SGHRS, CDR2 YFSETQ, per germline. Trimming took 4 bases from V and 3 from J; bases not matched to a gene: 7. This clonotype was obtained from a young woman with stable Graves' hyperthyroidism. Sequencing was performed on peripheral blood. This chain uses TRBV5-1 with TRBJ2-3, with TRBD2 matching 8 bases. The CDR3: CASSALGGGTDTQYF. The DNA of the CDR3 is TGCGCCAGCAGCGCGCTCGGGGGGGGGACAGATACGCAGTATTTT.